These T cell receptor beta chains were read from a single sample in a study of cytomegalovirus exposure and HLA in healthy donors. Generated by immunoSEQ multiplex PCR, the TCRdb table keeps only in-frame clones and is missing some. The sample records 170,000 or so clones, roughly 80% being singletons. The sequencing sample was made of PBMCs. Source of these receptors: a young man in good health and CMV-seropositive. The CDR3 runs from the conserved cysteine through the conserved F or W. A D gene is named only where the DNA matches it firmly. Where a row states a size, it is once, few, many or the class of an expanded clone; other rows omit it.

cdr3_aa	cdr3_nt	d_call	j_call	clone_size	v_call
CASSLSGRYNEQFF	TGTGCCAGCAGTCTTAGCGGGAGGTACAATGAGCAGTTCTTC	TRBD2	TRBJ2-1	NA	TRBV2
CASSQQGGLTNYGYTF	TGTGCCAGCAGCCAACAGGGGGGCCTAACTAACTATGGCTACACCTTC	TRBD1	TRBJ1-2	NA	TRBV11-2
CASRASGMSETQYF	TGTGCCAGCAGAGCTAGCGGGATGAGCGAGACCCAGTACTTC	TRBD2	TRBJ2-5	NA	TRBV6-5
CASSFNRRDPGNTIYF	TGTGCCAGCAGCTTTAACAGGCGTGATCCTGGGAACACCATATATTTT	NA	TRBJ1-3	few	TRBV5-8
CASSQNTGGTYGYTF	TGTGCCAGCAGTCAGAATACAGGGGGCACCTATGGCTACACCTTC	TRBD1	TRBJ1-2	NA	TRBV5-6
CASSYSLPGSIAEQYF	TGTGCCAGCAGTTACTCATTACCCGGGAGTATAGCCGAGCAGTACTTC	NA	TRBJ2-7	few	TRBV6-5
CASSSTGLAKGEQYF	TGTGCCAGCAGTTCCACGGGACTAGCAAAAGGCGAGCAGTACTTC	TRBD2	TRBJ2-7	NA	TRBV28
CASSQPLNQPQHF	TGCGCCAGCAGCCAACCATTGAATCAGCCCCAGCATTTT	NA	TRBJ1-5	NA	TRBV4-1
CASRPGEFAHVTEAFF	TGTGCCAGCAGGCCCGGGGAGTTTGCTCACGTCACTGAAGCTTTCTTT	NA	TRBJ1-1	NA	TRBV5-5
CASSAGTGVLPAYF	TGTGCCAGCAGCGCCGGGACAGGGGTTCTCCCGGCGTACTTC	TRBD1	TRBJ2-7	NA	TRBV9
CATRLTDTQYF	TGTGCCACCCGACTCACAGATACGCAGTATTTT	NA	TRBJ2-3	few	TRBV28
CASSLTNSGNTIYF	TGTGCCAGCAGCTTGACAAACTCTGGAAACACCATATATTTT	NA	TRBJ1-3	NA	TRBV7-2
CASSYTQGANNYGYTF	TGTGCCAGCAGTTACACACAGGGGGCGAACAACTATGGCTACACCTTC	TRBD1	TRBJ1-2	NA	TRBV6-5
CASRPPGQKNQPQHF	TGTGCCAGCAGGCCTCCGGGACAAAAAAATCAGCCCCAGCATTTT	NA	TRBJ1-5	NA	TRBV6-1
CASSFAEAYEQYF	TGTGCCAGCAGCTTTGCGGAGGCCTACGAGCAGTACTTC	NA	TRBJ2-7	NA	TRBV11-3
CASSPSAGTGGETQYF	TGCGCCAGCAGCCCATCCGCCGGGACTGGGGGGGAGACCCAGTACTTC	NA	TRBJ2-5	NA	TRBV4-3
CASSSQAGAHNEQFF	TGTGCCAGCAGCTCCCAAGCGGGGGCACACAATGAGCAGTTCTTC	TRBD2	TRBJ2-1	NA	TRBV9
CASSFLNEQFF	TGTGCCAGCAGCTTCCTCAATGAGCAGTTCTTC	NA	TRBJ2-1	NA	TRBV11-2
CASSRPTGPMNTEAFF	TGTGCCAGTAGTCGCCCGACAGGACCCATGAACACTGAAGCTTTCTTT	NA	TRBJ1-1	NA	TRBV19
CASSRQGQGYSNQPQHF	TGTGCCAGCAGCCGACAAGGACAGGGCTATAGCAATCAGCCCCAGCATTTT	TRBD1	TRBJ1-5	NA	TRBV2
CASSASELGDEQFF	TGTGCCAGCAGTGCTAGTGAATTAGGGGATGAGCAGTTCTTC	NA	TRBJ2-1	few	TRBV6-4